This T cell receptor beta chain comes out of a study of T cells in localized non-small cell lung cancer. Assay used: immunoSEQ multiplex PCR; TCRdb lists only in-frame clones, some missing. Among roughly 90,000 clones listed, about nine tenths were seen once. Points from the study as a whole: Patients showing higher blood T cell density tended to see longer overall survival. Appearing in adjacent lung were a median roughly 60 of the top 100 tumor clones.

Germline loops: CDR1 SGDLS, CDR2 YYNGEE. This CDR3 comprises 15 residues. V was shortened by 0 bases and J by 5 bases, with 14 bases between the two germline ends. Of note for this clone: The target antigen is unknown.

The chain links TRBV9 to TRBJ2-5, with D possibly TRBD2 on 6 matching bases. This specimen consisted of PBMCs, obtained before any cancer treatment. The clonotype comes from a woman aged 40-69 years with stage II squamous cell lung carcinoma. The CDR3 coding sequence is TGTGCCAGCAGCGTAGAAGACCGGGGGAGGGAGACCCAGTACTTC. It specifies CASSVEDRGRETQYF. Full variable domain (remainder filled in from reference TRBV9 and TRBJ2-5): DSGVTQTPKHLITATGQRVTLRCSPRSGDLSVYWYQQSLDQGLQFLIQYYNGEERAKGNILERFSAQQFPDLHSELNLSSLELGDSALYFCASSVEDRGRETQYFGPGTRLLVL.